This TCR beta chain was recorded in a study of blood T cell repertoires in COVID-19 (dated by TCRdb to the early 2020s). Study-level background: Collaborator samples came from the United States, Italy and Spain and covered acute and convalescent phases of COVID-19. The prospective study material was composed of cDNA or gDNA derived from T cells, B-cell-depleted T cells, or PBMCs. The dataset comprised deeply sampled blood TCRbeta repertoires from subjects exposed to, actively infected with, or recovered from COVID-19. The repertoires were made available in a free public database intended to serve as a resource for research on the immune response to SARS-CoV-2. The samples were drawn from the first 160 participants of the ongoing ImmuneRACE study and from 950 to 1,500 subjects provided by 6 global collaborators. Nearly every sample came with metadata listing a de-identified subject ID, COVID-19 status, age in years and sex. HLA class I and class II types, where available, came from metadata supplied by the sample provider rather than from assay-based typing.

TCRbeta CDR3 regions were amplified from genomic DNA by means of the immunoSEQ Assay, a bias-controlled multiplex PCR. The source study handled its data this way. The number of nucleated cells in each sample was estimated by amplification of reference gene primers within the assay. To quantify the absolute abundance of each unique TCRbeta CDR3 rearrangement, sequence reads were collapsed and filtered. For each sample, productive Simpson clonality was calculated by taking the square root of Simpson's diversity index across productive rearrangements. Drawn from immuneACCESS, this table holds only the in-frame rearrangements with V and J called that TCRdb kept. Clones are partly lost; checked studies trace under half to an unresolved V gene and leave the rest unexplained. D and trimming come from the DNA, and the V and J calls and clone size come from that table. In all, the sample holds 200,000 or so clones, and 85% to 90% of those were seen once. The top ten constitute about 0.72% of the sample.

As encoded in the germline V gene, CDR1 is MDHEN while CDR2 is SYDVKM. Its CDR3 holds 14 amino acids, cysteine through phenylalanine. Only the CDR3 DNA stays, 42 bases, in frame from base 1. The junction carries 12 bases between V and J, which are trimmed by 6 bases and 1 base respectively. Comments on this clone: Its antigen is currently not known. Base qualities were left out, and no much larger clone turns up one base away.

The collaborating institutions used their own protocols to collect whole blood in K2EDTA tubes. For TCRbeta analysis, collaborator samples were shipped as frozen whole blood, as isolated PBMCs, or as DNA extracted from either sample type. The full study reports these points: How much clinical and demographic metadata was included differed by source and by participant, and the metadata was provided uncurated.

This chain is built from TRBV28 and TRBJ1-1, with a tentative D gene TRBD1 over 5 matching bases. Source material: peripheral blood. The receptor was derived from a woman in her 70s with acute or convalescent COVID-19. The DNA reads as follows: TGTGCCAGCAGACTATCGACAGAGAACACTGAAGCTTTCTTT. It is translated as CASRLSTENTEAFF.